This T cell receptor beta chain was sequenced during a study of post-analysis software for immune sequencing data. Study results and limitations: Those samples that were prepared in the same batch co-clustered strongly by F measure. The five TRBV segments detected at higher frequency in patients than in controls included TRBV5-6, TRBV5-1 and TRBV20-1.

Unique molecular identifiers featured in each of the TCR beta cDNA libraries. Input amounts of about 0.85 to 10 million T cells were used. These gave 500,000 or so cDNA molecules, so each molecule approximated one T cell. TCRdb re-derived calls from the PCR reads in MiXCR, one entry per CDR3 protein. This table has hundreds of thousands of distinct CDR3 sequences, just under 30% appearing once. This clonotype turned up a few times. Antigen unknown. V trimming: 6 bases; J trimming: 4 bases; junction bases outside the gene matches: 4. The CDR3 length is 14 residues. Germline CDR1 is MNHEY and CDR2 is SVGAGI.

Sequencing was performed on blood. The receptor comes from a girl aged 5-17 years with multiple sclerosis. The V and J genes are TRBV6-5 and TRBJ1-4, with TRBD1 matching 8 bases. The CDR3 sequence: CASSYRGNNEKLFF. In DNA, the CDR3 is TGTGCCAGCAGCTACAGGGGGAATAATGAAAAACTGTTTTTT.